Below, 26 T cell receptor beta chains from the same sample are listed, as sequenced in a study of T cell responses to AZD1222 COVID-19 vaccine. The assay was immunoSEQ multiplex PCR, and TCRdb's table has in-frame clones only and misses some. Of fewer than 110,000 clones listed, 86% are singletons. The sequencing here drew on peripheral blood, taken on day 0 of AZD1222 vaccination. The receptors were sampled from an adult in good health.

The chain combines TRBV3-1 (or the pseudogene TRBV3-2) with TRBJ2-2; TRBD2 agrees at 9 bases. Germline CDR1 reads LGHDT; CDR2 reads YNNKEL (reference sequence). CDR3 length: 17 amino acids. Trimming took 0 bases from V and 6 from J; bases not matched to a gene: 8. CDR3 in amino acids: CASSQDQLAGASGELFF. In nucleotides, the CDR3 is TGTGCCAGCAGCCAAGATCAGTTAGCGGGAGCTTCCGGGGAGCTGTTTTTT.

The rearrangement joins TRBV19 to TRBJ2-2, with 10 positions matching TRBD1. This CDR3 contains 16 residues. The junction had 7 bases not matched to a gene; V was cut back by 4 bases and J by 5 bases. Germline-derived CDR1 and CDR2 are LNHDA and SQIVND (reference sequence). The CDR3 is CASSTTGQGKTGELFF. The CDR3 bases are TGTGCCAGTAGTACGACGGGACAGGGGAAGACCGGGGAGCTGTTTTTT.

V gene TRBV6-5 combines with J gene TRBJ1-2; 11 positions agree with TRBD1. This CDR3 has 16 amino acids. In germline, CDR1 is MNHEY, CDR2 SVGAGI. Unmatched junction bases numbered 6, after V lost 4 bases and J lost 2 bases. DNA of the CDR3: TGTGCCAGCAGTTCACCCAGGACAGGGGGCAACTATGGCTACACCTTC. It codes for CASSSPRTGGNYGYTF.

The chain carries TRBV7-9 and TRBJ2-1, with TRBD2 identical over 8 bases. The CDR3 is 15 amino acids. Losses at the gene ends were 5 bases for V and 2 bases for J; bases not matched to a gene: 5. CDR1 is SEHNR and CDR2 is FQNEAQ in the germline V gene (reference sequence). The CDR3 DNA reads TGTGCCAGCAGCCGGAGCGGGAGAGCCTACAATGAGCAGTTCTTC. Protein product: CASSRSGRAYNEQFF.

This rearrangement joins TRBV7-3 to TRBJ2-6, with 7 positions matching TRBD2. V shed 8 bases and J 0 bases; nucleotides not matched to a gene: 4. The CDR3 contains 15 residues. Germline-derived CDR1 and CDR2 are SGHTA and FQGTGA. DNA of the CDR3: TGTGCCAGCTCGGGGAGGGGCTCTGGGGCCAACGTCCTGACTTTC. Translation: CASSGRGSGANVLTF.

The chain combines TRBV7-9 with TRBJ1-2; TRBD1 matches 9 bases. The CDR3 is made up of 13 amino acids. The junction had 8 bases not matched to a gene; V was cut back by 9 bases and J by 6 bases. CDR1 SEHNR and CDR2 FQNEAQ come from the germline V gene (reference sequence). DNA of the CDR3: TGTGCCAGTTCAGACAGGGGGATCGATGGCTACACCTTC. The encoded protein is CASSDRGIDGYTF.

The sample holds a few counts of this clone. The chain is built from TRBV19 and TRBJ1-1; 8 bases are a match to TRBD1. The V gene's germline CDR1 is LNHDA and CDR2 SQIVND (reference sequence). V dropped 3 bases and J dropped 3; count of bases not matched to a gene: 3. This CDR3 contains 14 residues. CDR3 amino acids: CASSIDRGDTEAFF. CDR3 nucleotide sequence: TGTGCCAGTAGTATCGACAGGGGAGACACTGAAGCTTTCTTT.

This clone has just a few counts. The chain carries TRBV7-2 and TRBJ1-1; D not certain. Germline V lookup: CDR1 SGHTA, CDR2 FQGNSA. Trimming took 5 bases from V and 5 from J, leaving 12 bases between them. This CDR3 is built from 13 residues. CDR3 protein: CASSLGGSTEAFF. CDR3 DNA sequence: TGTGCCAGCAGCCTGGGCGGATCGACTGAAGCTTTCTTT. Full variable domain (remainder filled in from reference TRBV7-2 and TRBJ1-1): GAGVSQSPSNKVTEKGKDVELRCDPISGHTALYWYRQSLGQGLEFLIYFQGNSAPDKSGLPSDRFSAERTGGSVSTLTIQRTQQEDSAVYLCASSLGGSTEAFFGQGTRLTVV.

The CDR3 sequence: CASSPGQGSEQYF. CDR3 in DNA: TGTGCCAGCAGCCCGGGACAGGGAAGCGAGCAGTACTTC. V is TRBV5-6 and J is TRBJ2-7; the match to TRBD1 covers 9 bases. The ends lost 4 bases at V and 6 bases at J; junction bases unmatched: 5. Germline V gene sequence: CDR1 SGHDT, CDR2 YYEEEE. The CDR3 loop spans 13 amino acids.

V gene TRBV11-2 combines with J gene TRBJ1-1, with no clear D. V dropped 2 bases and J dropped 5 bases, with 12 bases sitting between them. There are 14 residues in the CDR3. The germline V gene encodes CDR1 SGHAT and CDR2 FQNNGV. DNA for the CDR3: TGTGCCAGCAGCTTATTCGGGGTAGCGACTGAAGCTTTCTTT. Amino acid sequence: CASSLFGVATEAFF.

The chain carries TRBV7-8 and TRBJ1-2; D remains unclear. The CDR3 loop spans 16 amino acids. CDR1 and CDR2 (germline): SGHVS, FQNEAQ. V was clipped by 0 bases and J by 8 bases, with 19 bases between them. CDR3 in DNA: TGTGCCAGCAGCTTAGCACAAGTGTTTCAGCAGGAAGGCTACACCTTC. This encodes CASSLAQVFQQEGYTF.

The chain joins TRBV28 to TRBJ1-1; 7 bases map to TRBD1. Trimming cost V 4 bases and J 3 bases; bases outside gene matches: 8. The CDR3 has 15 residues. CDR1 is MDHEN and CDR2 is SYDVKM in the germline V gene. CDR3 amino acids: CASSSPGGLYTEAFF. The CDR3 DNA reads TGTGCCAGCAGTTCTCCAGGGGGATTGTACACTGAAGCTTTCTTT.

The rearrangement joins TRBV11-3 to TRBJ2-3; the D gene is possibly TRBD2 (5 bases). V shed 1 base and J shed 2 bases, with 7 bases lying between them. CDR3 length equals 14 residues. Germline CDR1 and CDR2: SGHNT and YENEEA. Here the CDR3 reads CASSLGGDTDTQYF. CDR3 DNA sequence: TGTGCCAGCAGCTTAGGGGGAGACACAGATACGCAGTATTTT.

This clone showed up just once. V gene TRBV28 combines with J gene TRBJ2-7; D unresolved. CDR3 length equals 15 residues. Trimming removed 2 bases from V and 0 bases from J, with 11 bases in between. Germline-derived CDR1 and CDR2 are MDHEN and SYDVKM. CDR3 sequence (DNA): TGTGCCAGCAGTTTAAAAATTCAGACCTCCTACGAGCAGTACTTC. Protein product: CASSLKIQTSYEQYF.

This clone was observed a single time. The chain employs TRBV27 and TRBJ2-2; tentative D call: TRBD2 (7 bases). Germline V gene data show CDR1 as MNHEY and CDR2 as SMNVEV (reference sequence). V was shortened by 3 bases and J by 2 bases, with 13 bases between the two germline ends. CDR3 length equals 16 residues. The DNA of the CDR3 is TGTGCCAGCAGTTTCGGGGGAGGGGGTAACACCGGGGAGCTGTTTTTT. Its translation is CASSFGGGGNTGELFF.

The genes are TRBV7-8 and TRBJ2-2; D is tentatively TRBD1 or TRBD2 (5 bases each). V gave up 4 bases and J gave up 7 bases, with 19 bases separating them. CDR1 is SGHVS and CDR2 is FQNEAQ in the germline V gene. There are 16 residues in the CDR3. DNA for the CDR3: TGTGCCAGCAGCTCAGGAGTTCGTGGGGGTATCGGGGAGCTGTTTTTT. Its translation: CASSSGVRGGIGELFF.

This clone was observed once. The J gene is TRBJ1-2, the V gene TRBV27; possibly TRBD1 for D (6 bases). Looked up from germline, CDR1 is MNHEY and CDR2 is SMNVEV (reference sequence). Trimming pared 1 base from V and 6 bases from J, leaving 15 bases between. The CDR3 runs 15 residues. The DNA for the CDR3 is TGTGCCAGCAGTTTATTGCAGGGGCGATTAAATGGCTACACCTTC. As protein: CASSLLQGRLNGYTF.

The V call is TRBV5-8, the J call TRBJ1-3, with 8 bases that match TRBD1. There are 16 residues in the CDR3. Trimming removed 3 bases from V and 2 bases from J; junction bases left unmatched: 7. Germline assignment: CDR1 SGHTS and CDR2 YDEGEE. The CDR3 nucleotides read TGTGCCAGCAGCTCCCCCTTGGACAGGGCTGGAAACACCATATATTTT. Its translation is CASSSPLDRAGNTIYF.

The rearrangement uses TRBV6-6 and TRBJ2-7; D is possibly TRBD1 or TRBD2 (5 bases each). The CDR3 runs to 12 residues. Germline V gene lookup returns CDR1 MNHNY and CDR2 SVGAGI (reference sequence). V was trimmed by 7 bases and J by 6 bases, leaving 13 bases between them. CDR3 coding DNA: TGTGCCAGCAATCCTCTGAGGGGCGAGCAGTACTTC. This sequence encodes CASNPLRGEQYF.

The J gene is TRBJ2-7, the V gene TRBV7-2; 9 bases match TRBD1. This CDR3 spans 14 amino acids. J lost 6 bases, V lost 1 base, and 4 bases had no gene match. Germline CDR1 SGHTA, CDR2 FQGNSA. The CDR3 loop reads CASSLGRQGGEQYF. The CDR3 DNA follows: TGTGCCAGCAGCTTAGGGAGACAGGGGGGCGAGCAGTACTTC.

The chain joins TRBV5-1 to TRBJ1-5; no firm D call. CDR1 is SGHRS and CDR2 is YFSETQ in the germline V gene. V lost 0 bases to trimming and J lost 2 bases, with 12 bases between them. This CDR3 is built from 16 residues. The CDR3 protein is CASSLGPGLGNQPQHF. Written as DNA, the CDR3 is TGCGCCAGCAGCTTGGGGCCCGGGTTAGGCAATCAGCCCCAGCATTTT.

The chain recombines TRBV11-3 with TRBJ2-3; D might be TRBD1 or TRBD2, each matching 6 bases. CDR1 SGHNT and CDR2 YENEEA come from the germline V gene. CDR3 size: 14 residues. The germline V and J ends were trimmed by 3 bases and 2 bases, with 9 bases remaining between them. The CDR3 DNA reads TGTGCCAGCAGCTTTACGGGGGCCACAGATACGCAGTATTTT. Residues: CASSFTGATDTQYF. Drawing the rest from reference TRBV11-3 and TRBJ2-3, the complete variable domain is EAGVVQSPRYKIIEKKQPVAFWCNPISGHNTLYWYLQNLGQGPELLIRYENEEAVDDSQLPKDRFSAERLKGVDSTLKIQPAELGDSAVYLCASSFTGATDTQYFGPGTRLTVL.

V gene TRBV30 combines with J gene TRBJ1-5; D uncertain. There are 17 residues in the CDR3. V was trimmed by 1 base and J by 0 bases, leaving 16 bases between them. Looked up from germline, CDR1 is GTSNPN and CDR2 is SVGIG (reference sequence). The CDR3 DNA is TGTGCCTGGAGTGCAAGGGCAAGCTTTAATAGCAATCAGCCCCAGCATTTT. Its protein product is CAWSARASFNSNQPQHF.

The V call is TRBV5-1, the J call TRBJ2-7, with D uncertain. CDR3 size: 14 residues. Germline-derived CDR1 and CDR2 are SGHRS and YFSETQ. V was shortened by 4 bases and J by 5 bases, with 16 bases between the two germline ends. The CDR3 is CASSRLGLRDEQYF. In DNA, the CDR3 is TGCGCCAGCAGCCGTTTAGGCCTAAGGGACGAGCAGTACTTC.

The DNA for the CDR3 is TGTGCCAGCCTCCTAGGTCTTGGTTATGTCTCCAACTATGGCTACACCTTC. It codes for CASLLGLGYVSNYGYTF. The V gene is TRBV2, the J gene TRBJ1-2; D remains ambiguous. V was trimmed by 8 bases and J by 2 bases, leaving 24 bases between them. The CDR3 runs 17 residues. Looked up from germline, CDR1 is SNHLY and CDR2 is FYNNEI.

The rearrangement uses TRBV30 and TRBJ1-1; 10 nucleotides align to TRBD1. The CDR3 covers 14 residues. Germline V gene sequence: CDR1 GTSNPN, CDR2 SVGIG (reference sequence). V shed 1 base and J 7 bases; nucleotides not matched to a gene: 6. The DNA for the CDR3 is TGTGCCTGGAGTGGGGACAGGGGTCTGCGTGAAGCTTTCTTT. Translating it yields CAWSGDRGLREAFF.